These 25 T cell receptor beta chains were sequenced from one sample in a study of blood T cell repertoires in COVID-19. Sequencing used immunoSEQ multiplex PCR; TCRdb keeps in-frame clones, though not all of them. The table lists around 310,000 clones, around 91% of them singletons. Sequencing was performed on peripheral blood. These receptors were obtained from a woman between 55 and 75 years old with acute or convalescent COVID-19.

This sequence joins TRBV19 and TRBJ1-3; TRBD1 matches at 9 bases. CDR1 and CDR2 (germline): LNHDA, SQIVND (reference sequence). The CDR3 has 15 amino acids. With 7 bases clipped from V and 2 bases from J, the junction kept 6 bases outside the gene matches. In nucleotides, the CDR3 is TGTGCCAGTAAGCCCGGGACAGGGCCTGGAAACACCATATATTTT. Its translation is CASKPGTGPGNTIYF.

This rearrangement joins TRBV24-1 to TRBJ2-2; weak D call: TRBD2 (6 bases). Trimming cost V 5 bases and J 2 bases, with 8 bases left between them. This CDR3 has 14 amino acids. Germline-derived CDR1 and CDR2 are KGHDR and SFDVKD. The CDR3 reads CATSGGTNTGELFF. CDR3 sequence (DNA): TGTGCCACCAGTGGAGGGACTAACACCGGGGAGCTGTTTTTT.

The chain links TRBV7-2 to TRBJ2-7; D unclear. Trimming stripped 3 bases from V and 0 bases from J, with 12 bases between. Germline V gives CDR1 SGHTA, CDR2 FQGNSA. This CDR3 comprises 15 residues. The CDR3 bases are TGTGCCAGCAGCTTCCGGCAGGCCAGCTCCTACGAGCAGTACTTC. Translated: CASSFRQASSYEQYF.

The table lists this clone with a count of one. This chain uses TRBV15 with TRBJ1-5; no clear D gene. The V end was cut by 3 bases, the J end by 6 bases, with 6 bases between. CDR3 length equals 12 residues. CDR1 and CDR2 (germline): LNHNV, YYDKDF (reference sequence). CDR3 DNA sequence: TGTGCCACCAGCAGTTGGAGTCAGCCCCAGCATTTT. Protein product: CATSSWSQPQHF.

The V and J genes are TRBV19 and TRBJ1-5, with 7 bases identical to TRBD1. Trimming at V came to 10 bases and at J to 0 bases, leaving 12 bases not matched to a gene. The CDR3 spans 16 residues. Per germline, CDR1 LNHDA and CDR2 SQIVND (reference sequence). The CDR3 nucleotides are TGTGCCACCCATCCCGACAGGGAATATAGCAATCAGCCCCAGCATTTT. As protein: CATHPDREYSNQPQHF. The full variable domain, in which reference TRBV19 and TRBJ1-5 provide the parts outside the CDR3, is DGGITQSPKYLFRKEGQNVTLSCEQNLNHDAMYWYRQDPGQGLRLIYYSQIVNDFQKGDIAEGYSVSREKKESFPLTVTSAQKNPTAFYLCATHPDREYSNQPQHFGDGTRLSIL.

The chain links TRBV7-2 to TRBJ2-7; 7 bases are shared with TRBD2. CDR3 size: 15 residues. Per germline, CDR1 SGHTA and CDR2 FQGNSA. V dropped 0 bases and J dropped 0; count of bases not matched to a gene: 2. The DNA of the CDR3 is TGTGCCAGCAGCTTAGCGGGGGGGATCTCCTACGAGCAGTACTTC. This gives the protein CASSLAGGISYEQYF. Full variable domain (rest looked up from reference TRBV7-2 and TRBJ2-7): GAGVSQSPSNKVTEKGKDVELRCDPISGHTALYWYRQSLGQGLEFLIYFQGNSAPDKSGLPSDRFSAERTGGSVSTLTIQRTQQEDSAVYLCASSLAGGISYEQYFGPGTRLTVT.

The sample holds a few counts of this clone. This chain joins TRBV19 and TRBJ2-1; D remains ambiguous. The CDR3 is made up of 12 amino acids. Trimming removed 3 bases at V and 6 bases at J, with 6 bases between. Looked up from germline, CDR1 is LNHDA and CDR2 is SQIVND (reference sequence). The chain's CDR3 is CASSMLRNEQFF. The CDR3 nucleotides read TGTGCCAGTAGTATGTTGCGCAATGAGCAGTTCTTC.

This clone has only one observation. V usage is TRBV10-3 and J usage is TRBJ2-7; 11 positions agree with TRBD1. Germline V gives CDR1 ENHRY, CDR2 SYGVKD. With 0 bases clipped from V and 1 base from J, the junction kept 2 bases outside the gene matches. The CDR3 runs 16 residues. The CDR3 sequence is CAISESGQGGSYEQYF. The CDR3 DNA follows: TGTGCCATCAGTGAGTCGGGACAGGGGGGGTCCTACGAGCAGTACTTC.

The chain combines TRBV6-2 or TRBV6-3 with TRBJ2-1; 8 positions agree with TRBD1. Germline V gene sequence: CDR1 MNHEY, CDR2 SVGEGT. This CDR3 has 19 amino acids. V trimming: 2 bases; J trimming: 6 bases; junction bases outside the gene matches: 18. The DNA of the CDR3 is TGTGCCAGCAGTTACCTGGCAGGACAGGGTCCGACCTTCGGCAATGAGCAGTTCTTC. Encoded protein: CASSYLAGQGPTFGNEQFF.

V usage is TRBV7-6 and J usage is TRBJ2-1; TRBD1 might be the D (5 bases). CDR1 is SGHVS and CDR2 is FNYEAQ in the germline V gene. Trimming left V 4 bases short and J 4 bases short, with 20 bases between. This CDR3 has 17 residues. This CDR3 reads CASSSSPTVLGYNEQFF. The DNA of the CDR3 is TGTGCCAGCAGCTCCTCGCCGACAGTCCTGGGGTACAATGAGCAGTTCTTC.

This chain connects TRBV4-2 to TRBJ1-1; 11 bases are shared with TRBD1. J gave up 1 base and V 3 bases, and 7 bases lay outside the gene matches. The germline CDR1 and CDR2 sequences are LGHNA and YNFKEQ. CDR3 size: 17 residues. The CDR3 loop reads CASSQEGGTGGNTEAFF. DNA of the CDR3: TGTGCCAGCAGCCAGGAAGGTGGGACAGGGGGGAACACTGAAGCTTTCTTT.

V and J are TRBV7-3 and TRBJ2-1; D might be TRBD2 (6 bases). Trimming removed 2 bases at V and 9 bases at J, with 17 bases between. This CDR3 has 15 residues. Germline CDR1 reads SGHTA; CDR2 reads FQGTGA. CDR3 sequence reads: CASSLSSRDRSEQFF. The CDR3 coding sequence is TGTGCCAGCAGCTTATCTTCGCGGGACCGGTCTGAGCAGTTCTTC.

The chain employs TRBV19 and TRBJ1-6, with 9 bases matching TRBD1. CDR3 length: 15 amino acids. CDR1 and CDR2 from the germline V gene are LNHDA and SQIVND (reference sequence). Trimming at V came to 8 bases and at J to 4 bases, leaving 6 bases not matched to a gene. CDR3: CASGETGGYNSPLHF. The CDR3 nucleotides read TGTGCCAGTGGGGAGACAGGGGGTTATAATTCACCCCTCCACTTT.

V is TRBV10-1 and J is TRBJ1-1; D not resolved. Germline V lookup: CDR1 WNHNN, CDR2 SYGVQD (reference sequence). The CDR3 has 14 residues. With 4 bases removed from V and 3 bases from J, the gap between germline ends came to 12 bases. CDR3 DNA: TGCGCCAGCAGTGGCAGAGGGCGGGACACTGAAGCTTTCTTT. Residues: CASSGRGRDTEAFF.

This chain connects TRBV7-3 to TRBJ1-4; D remains ambiguous. This CDR3 spans 13 amino acids. CDR1 and CDR2 (germline): SGHTA, FQGTGA. Trimming pared 3 bases from V and 10 bases from J, leaving 12 bases between. Here the CDR3 reads CASSLFSGGKLFF. In nucleotides, the CDR3 is TGTGCCAGCAGCTTGTTCAGCGGCGGAAAACTGTTTTTT. Filled out from reference TRBV7-3 and TRBJ1-4, the complete variable domain reads GAGVSQTPSNKVTEKGKYVELRCDPISGHTALYWYRQSLGQGPEFLIYFQGTGAADDSGLPNDRFFAVRPEGSVSTLKIQRTERGDSAVYLCASSLFSGGKLFFGSGTQLSVL.

This sequence joins TRBV5-6 and TRBJ1-4; 8 nucleotides agree with TRBD1. CDR3 length equals 14 residues. Germline assignment: CDR1 SGHDT and CDR2 YYEEEE. V lost 7 bases to trimming and J lost 4 bases; unmatched junction nucleotides: 6. DNA for the CDR3: TGTGCCAGCGGACCGGGACAGGTTAATGAAAAACTGTTTTTT. Protein: CASGPGQVNEKLFF.

V and J are TRBV2 and TRBJ1-5; TRBD1 agrees at 7 bases. Germline assignment: CDR1 SNHLY and CDR2 FYNNEI. CDR3 length: 14 amino acids. The V segment lost 4 bases and the J segment 1 base; nucleotides outside the gene matches: 1. The CDR3 DNA reads TGTGCCAGCAGTGCAGGGGGGAGCAATCAGCCCCAGCATTTT. Translated: CASSAGGSNQPQHF.

This chain joins TRBV19 and TRBJ1-4; D is undetermined. Germline V gives CDR1 LNHDA, CDR2 SQIVND (reference sequence). This CDR3 spans 13 amino acids. Trimming stripped 3 bases from V and 8 bases from J, with 10 bases between. The CDR3: CASSMVPGEKLFF. Written as DNA, the CDR3 is TGTGCCAGTAGTATGGTACCGGGAGAAAAACTGTTTTTT.

This chain connects TRBV15 to TRBJ2-7, with 10 bases lining up with TRBD1. With 2 bases clipped from V and 6 bases from J, the junction kept 7 bases outside the gene matches. The germline CDR1 and CDR2 sequences are LNHNV and YYDKDF (reference sequence). CDR3 size: 15 residues. The CDR3 here is CATSRPGTGAFEQYF. CDR3 sequence (DNA): TGTGCCACCAGCAGACCTGGGACAGGGGCGTTCGAGCAGTACTTC.

This clone was counted once. The chain links TRBV19 to TRBJ2-2; D gene uncertain. The CDR3 contains 15 residues. Per the germline V gene, CDR1 is LNHDA and CDR2 is SQIVND (reference sequence). V shed 5 bases and J shed 4 bases, with 14 bases lying between them. CDR3 region: CASSPPLVSTGELFF. The DNA of the CDR3 is TGTGCCAGTAGTCCGCCCTTGGTTAGCACCGGGGAGCTGTTTTTT.

The genes are TRBV27 and TRBJ1-2; no reliable D call. V lost 3 bases and J 5 bases, leaving 10 bases between the germline ends. CDR1 MNHEY and CDR2 SMNVEV come from the germline V gene (reference sequence). This CDR3 has 13 amino acids. The CDR3: CASSFSGWYGYTF. CDR3 coding DNA: TGTGCCAGCAGTTTTTCGGGGTGGTATGGCTACACCTTC.

The chain is built from TRBV28 and TRBJ1-2; TRBD1 matches at 8 bases. Per the germline V gene, CDR1 is MDHEN and CDR2 is SYDVKM. CDR3 length equals 14 residues. J gave up 7 bases and V 4 bases, and 8 bases lay outside the gene matches. The DNA of the CDR3 is TGTGCCAGCAGTTCCCCAGGACAGGGTGGTGGCTACACCTTC. Translating gives CASSSPGQGGGYTF.

CDR3 nucleotides: TGTGCCAGCAGCGTCCCGACAGATTCAGACTATGGCTACACCTTC. Residues: CASSVPTDSDYGYTF. J is TRBJ1-2 and V is TRBV9; weak D call: TRBD1 (5 bases). Germline lookup yields CDR1 SGDLS and CDR2 YYNGEE. The V and J ends lost 2 bases and 3 bases respectively, with 14 bases between them. The CDR3 contains 15 residues.

The count of this clone is one. The chain has TRBV7-9 and TRBJ1-2; weak D call: TRBD1 (6 bases). CDR3 length equals 13 residues. Germline V CDR1 and CDR2: SEHNR, FQNEAQ (reference sequence). V lost 5 bases to trimming and J lost 8 bases, with 15 bases between them. DNA for the CDR3: TGTGCCAGCAGCGAATCGGGGGGCTGGGGCTACACCTTC. This codes for CASSESGGWGYTF. The variable domain in full, with the rest retrieved from reference TRBV7-9 and TRBJ1-2, is DTGVSQNPRHKITKRGQNVTFRCDPISEHNRLYWYRQTLGQGPEFLTYFQNEAQLEKSRLLSDRFSAERPKGSFSTLEIQRTEQGDSAMYLCASSESGGWGYTFGSGTRLTVV.

Notes on this clone: The sample holds other DNA sequences that translate to the same CDR3. The genes are TRBV6-5 and TRBJ2-7; D is unclear. Germline V lookup: CDR1 MNHEY, CDR2 SVGAGI. The CDR3 length is 12 residues. V lost 6 bases and J lost 0, with 6 bases in between. CDR3 nucleotides: TGTGCCAGCAGGGGCAGCTCCTACGAGCAGTACTTC. It is translated as CASRGSSYEQYF.